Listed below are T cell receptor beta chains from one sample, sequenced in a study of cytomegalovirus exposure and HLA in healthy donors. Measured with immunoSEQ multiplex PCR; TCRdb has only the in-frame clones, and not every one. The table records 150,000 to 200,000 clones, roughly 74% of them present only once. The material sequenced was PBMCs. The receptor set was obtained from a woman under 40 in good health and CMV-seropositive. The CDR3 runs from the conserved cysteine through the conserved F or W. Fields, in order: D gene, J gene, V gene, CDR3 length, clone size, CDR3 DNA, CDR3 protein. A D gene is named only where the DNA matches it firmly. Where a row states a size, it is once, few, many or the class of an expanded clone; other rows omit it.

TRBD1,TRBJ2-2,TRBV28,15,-,TGTGCCAGCAGTTGGACAGGGGGGTACACCGGGGAGCTGTTTTTT,CASSWTGGYTGELFF
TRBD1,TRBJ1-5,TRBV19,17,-,TGTGCCAGCAGAAAGCCCCCGTCCGGGACAGTCAATCAGCCCCAGCATTTT,CASRKPPSGTVNQPQHF
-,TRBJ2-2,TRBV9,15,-,TGTGCCAGCAGCCCCGGCTATGCGGCTACCGGGGAGCTGTTTTTT,CASSPGYAATGELFF
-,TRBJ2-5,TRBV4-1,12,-,TGCGCCAGCAGCATTAGGGGAGAGACCCAGTACTTC,CASSIRGETQYF
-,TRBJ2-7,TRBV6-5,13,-,TGTGCCAGCAGTTACTCGAGTTTCCGCGAGCAGTACTTC,CASSYSSFREQYF
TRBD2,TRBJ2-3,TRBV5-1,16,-,TGCGCCAGCAGCTTGACCGGGACTAGTCAGGTTGGGACGCAGTATTTT,CASSLTGTSQVGTQYF
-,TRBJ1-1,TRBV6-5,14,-,TGTGCCAGCAGTTACCAGGATTTGAACACTGAAGCTTTCTTT,CASSYQDLNTEAFF
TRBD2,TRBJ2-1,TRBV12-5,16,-,TGTGCTAGTGGTCTCGTTCCTAGCGGGATGGGCAATGAGCAGTTCTTC,CASGLVPSGMGNEQFF
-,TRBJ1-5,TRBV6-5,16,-,TGTGCCAGCAGTTCCCTCCGGCAGGGAGGAGGTCAGCCCCAGCATTTT,CASSSLRQGGGQPQHF
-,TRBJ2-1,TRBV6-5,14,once,TGTGCCAGCAGCCCCCAGACCACTAAGGAGGAGCAGTTCTTC,CASSPQTTKEEQFF
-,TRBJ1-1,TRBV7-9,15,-,TGTGCCAGCAGCTTAGGGGAGGGACTGAACACTGAAGCTTTCTTT,CASSLGEGLNTEAFF
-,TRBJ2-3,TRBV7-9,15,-,TGTGCCAGCAAAGAAGGGGGTCTCGGGACAGATACGCAGTATTTT,CASKEGGLGTDTQYF
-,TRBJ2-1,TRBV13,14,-,TGTGCCAGCGCTTCTCAGATGTCCTACAATGAGCAGTTCTTC,CASASQMSYNEQFF
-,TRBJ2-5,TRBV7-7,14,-,TGTGCTAGCAGCTTAGTTTCAGTGCAAGAGACCCAGTACTTC,CASSLVSVQETQYF
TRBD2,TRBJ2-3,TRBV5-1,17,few,TGCGCCAGCAGCTTCGCCTTAGCGGGGGTGAGCACAGATACGCAGTATTTT,CASSFALAGVSTDTQYF
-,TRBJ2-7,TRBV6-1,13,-,TGTGCCACCCTCCCGGACAATTCCTACGAGCAGTACTTC,CATLPDNSYEQYF
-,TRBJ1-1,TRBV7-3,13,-,TGTGCCAGCAGTTTCCAAATGAACACTGAAGCTTTCTTT,CASSFQMNTEAFF
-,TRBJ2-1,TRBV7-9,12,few,TGTTCCAGCAGCTTGGAGTACAATGAGCAGTTCTTC,CSSSLEYNEQFF
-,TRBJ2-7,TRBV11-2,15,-,TGTGCCAGCAGCTTAACGACTGCCTCTGCCTACGAGCAGTACTTC,CASSLTTASAYEQYF
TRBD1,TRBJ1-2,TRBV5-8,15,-,TGTGCCAGCAGCCTCGGGACAGGCCTGGCGCGGGGCTACACCTTC,CASSLGTGLARGYTF
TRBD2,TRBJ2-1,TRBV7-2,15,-,TGTGCCAGCAGCTTAGGGCTAGCGGAGTACAATGAGCAGTTCTTC,CASSLGLAEYNEQFF
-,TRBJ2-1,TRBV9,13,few,TGTGCCAGCAGCGTAGGAGGCCCCAATGAGCAGTTCTTC,CASSVGGPNEQFF
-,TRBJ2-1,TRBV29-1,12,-,TGCAGCGTTCTACAGGGTCAAGGTGAGCAGTTCTTC,CSVLQGQGEQFF
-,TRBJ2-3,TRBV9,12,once,TGTGCCAGCAGCGTAGGGGGCGGTACGCAGTATTTT,CASSVGGGTQYF
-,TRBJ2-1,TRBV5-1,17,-,TGCGCCAGCAGCCCTTCTCAAATACCGGGACAACACAATGAGCAGTTCTTC,CASSPSQIPGQHNEQFF
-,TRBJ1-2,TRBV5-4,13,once,TGTGCCAGCAGCCCCCGGGGGGGTTGCTCCTACACCTTC,CASSPRGGCSYTF
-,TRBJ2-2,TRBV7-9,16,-,TGTGCCAGCAGCTTCGGGGGACAGAGGGACACCGGGGAGCTGTTTTTT,CASSFGGQRDTGELFF
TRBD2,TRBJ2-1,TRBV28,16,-,TGTGCCAGCAGGCTACTATACGGGACTAGTACCCATGAGCAGTTCTTC,CASRLLYGTSTHEQFF
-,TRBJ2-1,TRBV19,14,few,TGTGCCAGTAGTATAGATAAGGGGGTCAATGAGCAGTTCTTC,CASSIDKGVNEQFF
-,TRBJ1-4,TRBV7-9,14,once,TGTGCCAGCAGCTTAGGTACAACTAATGAAAAACTGTTTTTT,CASSLGTTNEKLFF
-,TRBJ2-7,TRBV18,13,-,TGTGCCAGCTCACCACGCGAGGCCTACGAGCAGTACTTC,CASSPREAYEQYF
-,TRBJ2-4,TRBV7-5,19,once,TGTGCCAGAAGCCTCGGGACTAGCGGGAGGCAGTATGTCAAAAACATTCAGTACTTC,CARSLGTSGRQYVKNIQYF
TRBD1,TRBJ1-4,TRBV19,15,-,TGTGCCAGTAGTGGGGACAGGGGGAGGAATGAAAAACTGTTTTTT,CASSGDRGRNEKLFF
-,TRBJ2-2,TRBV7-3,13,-,TGTGCCAGCAGCCCACTTGTGACCGGGGAGCTGTTTTTT,CASSPLVTGELFF
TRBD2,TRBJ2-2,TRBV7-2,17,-,TGTGCCAGCAGCCCCGTTGGAGCGGGGGAGAACACCGGGGAGCTGTTTTTT,CASSPVGAGENTGELFF
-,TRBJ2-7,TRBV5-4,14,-,TGTGCCAGCAGCTACTCCCGGGACAACTACGAGCAGTACTTC,CASSYSRDNYEQYF
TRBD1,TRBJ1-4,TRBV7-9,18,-,TGTGCCAGCAGCTCGCTTACCAATACAGGGGGAGCTAATGAAAAACTGTTTTTT,CASSSLTNTGGANEKLFF
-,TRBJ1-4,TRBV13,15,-,TGTGCCAGCGGACGGGGATTTGCAACTAATGAAAAACTGTTTTTT,CASGRGFATNEKLFF
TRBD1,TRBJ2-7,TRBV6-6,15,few,TGTGCCAGCAGCCCCGGACAGGGGTGGGCTGCCGAGCAGTACTTC,CASSPGQGWAAEQYF
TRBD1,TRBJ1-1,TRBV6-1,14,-,TGTGCCAGCAGCCGGACAGGGGTAAACACTGAAGCTTTCTTT,CASSRTGVNTEAFF
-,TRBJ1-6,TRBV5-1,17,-,TGCGCCAGCAGCTTGCGTGGGACTGGGGAGGTCATCTCACCCCTCCACTTT,CASSLRGTGEVISPLHF
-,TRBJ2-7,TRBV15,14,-,TGTGCCACCAGCAGAGCAGGGGACACCTACGAGCAGTACTTC,CATSRAGDTYEQYF
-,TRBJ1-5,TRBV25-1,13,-,TGTGCCAGCAGTGAATCAGGGTATCAGCCCCAGCATTTT,CASSESGYQPQHF
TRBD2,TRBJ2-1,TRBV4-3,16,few,TGCGCCAGCAGCCCCGAGGGGCTAGCGGGGGACAATGAGCAGTTCTTC,CASSPEGLAGDNEQFF
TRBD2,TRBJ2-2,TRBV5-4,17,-,TGTGCCAGCAGCCCAAGGCCAAGGGCGGGGGGGCCCGGGGAGCTGTTTTTT,CASSPRPRAGGPGELFF
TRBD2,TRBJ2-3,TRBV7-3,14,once,TGTGCCAGCAGCTTAACGGCTAGCGGGGATACTGTGTATTTT,CASSLTASGDTVYF
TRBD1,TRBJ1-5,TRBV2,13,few,TGTGCCAGCAGGGCCGGGACAGAACAGCCCCAGCATTTT,CASRAGTEQPQHF
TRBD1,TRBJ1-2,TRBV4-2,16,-,TGTGCCAGCAGCCAAGGGGGGACAGGAGACCCCTATGGCTACACCTTC,CASSQGGTGDPYGYTF
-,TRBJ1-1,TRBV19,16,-,TGTGCCAGTAGCCTAACCCCGGGGCAGGGGACCTTTGAAGCTTTCTTT,CASSLTPGQGTFEAFF
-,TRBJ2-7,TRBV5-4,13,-,TGTGCCAGCAGGCGGAGGGAATCCTACGAGCAGTACTTT,CASRRRESYEQYF
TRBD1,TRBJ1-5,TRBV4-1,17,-,TGCGCCAGCAGCCAAGAACTTTATGGCAGGGGGCATCAGCCCCAGCATTTT,CASSQELYGRGHQPQHF
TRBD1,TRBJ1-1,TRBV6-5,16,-,TGTGCCAGCAGTTACTCGATGGCGACAGGGATCACTGAAGCTTTCTTT,CASSYSMATGITEAFF
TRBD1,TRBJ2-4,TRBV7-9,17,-,TGTGCCAGCAGTCTTTACCGGGACAGGCCTGGGGGGAACATTCAGTACTTC,CASSLYRDRPGGNIQYF
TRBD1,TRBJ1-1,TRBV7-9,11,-,TGTGCCACCCTGGGACAGGGTGAAGCTTTCTTT,CATLGQGEAFF